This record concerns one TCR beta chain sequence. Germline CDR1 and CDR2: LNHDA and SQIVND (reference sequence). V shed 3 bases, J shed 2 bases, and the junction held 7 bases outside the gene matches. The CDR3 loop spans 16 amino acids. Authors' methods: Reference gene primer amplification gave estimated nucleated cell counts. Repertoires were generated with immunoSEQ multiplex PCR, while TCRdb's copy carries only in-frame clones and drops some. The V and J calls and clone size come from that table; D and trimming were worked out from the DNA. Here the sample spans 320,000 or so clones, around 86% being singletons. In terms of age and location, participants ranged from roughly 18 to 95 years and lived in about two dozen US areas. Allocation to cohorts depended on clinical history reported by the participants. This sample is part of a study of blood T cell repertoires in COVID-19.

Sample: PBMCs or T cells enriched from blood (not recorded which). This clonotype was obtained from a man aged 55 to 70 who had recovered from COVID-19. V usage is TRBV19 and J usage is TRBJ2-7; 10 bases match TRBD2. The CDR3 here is CASSISLAGAPYEQYF. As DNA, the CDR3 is TGTGCCAGTAGTATTTCCCTAGCGGGAGCCCCCTACGAGCAGTACTTC. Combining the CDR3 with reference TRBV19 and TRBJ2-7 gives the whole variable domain DGGITQSPKYLFRKEGQNVTLSCEQNLNHDAMYWYRQDPGQGLRLIYYSQIVNDFQKGDIAEGYSVSREKKESFPLTVTSAQKNPTAFYLCASSISLAGAPYEQYFGPGTRLTVT.